A single sample is the source of the 22 T cell receptor beta chains below, sequenced in a study of radiotherapy plus CTLA-4 blockade in lung cancer. Data came from immunoSEQ multiplex PCR; TCRdb stores just in-frame clones and leaves some out. The top ten hold around 5.2% of the sample, which has around 1,600 clones, 85% to 90% seen once. The sample in question was tumor tissue, obtained from a patient treated with radiotherapy plus ipilimumab. Source of these receptors: a human donor with non-small cell lung cancer who had a complete response to radiotherapy plus ipilimumab.

V gene TRBV4-3 combines with J gene TRBJ1-2; 7 bases align to TRBD1. CDR1 is LGHNA and CDR2 is YSLEER in the germline V gene. V gave up 1 base and J gave up 8 bases; unmatched junction bases: 7. CDR3 length: 14 residues. The CDR3 coding sequence is TGCGCCAGCAGCCAAGCTCCAGGGGGAAGCGGCTACACCTTC. Translation gives CASSQAPGGSGYTF.

The rearrangement joins TRBV29-1 to TRBJ1-2; D remains ambiguous. The CDR3 spans 11 residues. V gave up 4 bases and J gave up 2 bases, with 5 bases separating them. Germline CDR1 SQVTM, CDR2 ANQGSEA. The DNA for the CDR3 is TGCAGCGTTGCAGACAACTATGGCTACACCTTC. Its protein product is CSVADNYGYTF.

The chain joins TRBV29-1 to TRBJ1-5, with D tentatively TRBD1 (6 bases). CDR1 SQVTM and CDR2 ANQGSEA come from the germline V gene. Between the trimmed V and J ends, which lost 8 bases and 3 bases, there was a span of 17 bases. This CDR3 region has 14 residues. In DNA form, the CDR3 reads TGCAGCACATGGACAGAAGATGACAATCAGCCCCAGCATTTT. Its protein product is CSTWTEDDNQPQHF.

This clone was counted a single time. This sequence joins TRBV4-1 and TRBJ1-3; D is ambiguous. In germline, CDR1 is MGHRA, CDR2 YSYEKL. This CDR3 region has 13 residues. Trimming stripped 0 bases from V and 6 bases from J, with 6 bases between. The CDR3 bases are TGCGCCAGCAGCCAAGATTCAGAAAACACCATATATTTT. Translation gives CASSQDSENTIYF.

The chain employs TRBV6-5 and TRBJ2-2; tentative D call: TRBD1 (6 bases). This CDR3 spans 14 amino acids. Deletions cut 5 bases from V and 1 base from J, with 8 bases between. Germline V gene lookup returns CDR1 MNHEY and CDR2 SVGAGI. This CDR3 reads CASSKTGNTGELFF. Here the CDR3 DNA reads TGTGCCAGCAGTAAGACAGGGAACACCGGGGAGCTGTTTTTT.

This clone was detected once. V is TRBV4-1 and J is TRBJ2-3; 9 bases map to TRBD2. Trimming at V came to 0 bases and at J to 4 bases, leaving 8 bases not matched to a gene. CDR3 length: 17 residues. The germline gives CDR1 MGHRA, CDR2 YSYEKL. This CDR3 is CASSQDRARGGPDTQYF. The CDR3 nucleotides read TGCGCCAGCAGCCAAGATCGGGCGCGGGGGGGCCCAGATACGCAGTATTTT.

The rearrangement links TRBV11-2 to TRBJ2-1, with D perhaps given as TRBD1 or TRBD2 (6 bases each). The CDR3 loop spans 16 amino acids. The germline gives CDR1 SGHAT, CDR2 FQNNGV. V lost 5 bases and J 1 base, leaving 15 bases between the germline ends. The CDR3 DNA sequence: TGTGCCAGCAGCACCAATCGGGGGCTTTCCTACAATGAGCAGTTCTTC. The encoded protein is CASSTNRGLSYNEQFF. Drawing the rest from reference TRBV11-2 and TRBJ2-1, the complete variable domain is EAGVAQSPRYKIIEKRQSVAFWCNPISGHATLYWYQQILGQGPKLLIQFQNNGVVDDSQLPKDRFSAERLKGVDSTLKIQPAKLEDSAVYLCASSTNRGLSYNEQFFGPGTRLTVL.

V usage is TRBV18 and J usage is TRBJ2-1, with 9 bases aligning to TRBD2. Unmatched junction bases numbered 9, after V lost 4 bases and J lost 8 bases. The CDR3 runs 15 residues. Germline assignment: CDR1 KGHSH and CDR2 LQKENI. CDR3 sequence: CASSRTREGWHEQFF. DNA of the CDR3: TGTGCCAGCTCACGCACGCGGGAGGGCTGGCATGAGCAGTTCTTC.

This sequence joins TRBV5-1 and TRBJ1-6, with D unresolved. Germline V gene lookup returns CDR1 SGHRS and CDR2 YFSETQ. V was cut by 2 bases and J by 7 bases, with 7 bases left in between. The CDR3 runs to 13 residues. Here the CDR3 DNA reads TGCGCCAGCAGCTTTACAGCCAATTCACCCCTCCACTTT. It codes for CASSFTANSPLHF.

The chain is built from TRBV10-3 and TRBJ2-2; 9 nucleotides line up with TRBD1. CDR1 and CDR2 from the germline V gene are ENHRY and SYGVKD. The V gene end was trimmed by 5 bases and the J gene end by 2 bases; junction bases not matched to a gene: 3. The CDR3 runs to 15 residues. The CDR3 nucleotides read TGTGCCATCAGTCCGGGACAGGGAAACACCGGGGAGCTGTTTTTT. This codes for CAISPGQGNTGELFF.

The genes are TRBV4-1 and TRBJ1-1; D gene unclear. The CDR3 runs 14 residues. V was cut by 0 bases and J by 1 base, with 6 bases left in between. Germline V CDR1 and CDR2: MGHRA, YSYEKL. The CDR3 DNA sequence: TGCGCCAGCAGCCAAGAAGGCAGGAACACTGAAGCTTTCTTT. Amino acids: CASSQEGRNTEAFF.

V usage is TRBV7-2 and J usage is TRBJ1-1; TRBD1 aligns across 10 bases. V shed 1 base and J 7 bases; nucleotides not matched to a gene: 3. Germline CDR1 and CDR2: SGHTA and FQGNSA. CDR3 length: 14 amino acids. The CDR3 DNA reads TGTGCCAGCAGCTTAGGGGGACAGGGGCTTGAAGCTTTCTTT. It translates to CASSLGGQGLEAFF.

The V call is TRBV7-2, the J call TRBJ2-2; perhaps TRBD1 as D (5 bases). The germline V gene encodes CDR1 SGHTA and CDR2 FQGNSA. The CDR3 spans 15 residues. Trimming shortened V by 2 bases and J by 8 bases, and 15 bases separated the two germline ends. The CDR3 sequence: CASSLNWGLRGELFF. CDR3 nucleotide sequence: TGTGCCAGCAGCTTAAATTGGGGCCTTCGGGGGGAGCTGTTTTTT. Full variable domain (remainder filled in from reference TRBV7-2 and TRBJ2-2): GAGVSQSPSNKVTEKGKDVELRCDPISGHTALYWYRQSLGQGLEFLIYFQGNSAPDKSGLPSDRFSAERTGGSVSTLTIQRTQQEDSAVYLCASSLNWGLRGELFFGEGSRLTVL.

The chain couples TRBV7-6 to TRBJ1-2; 8 positions match TRBD1. V shed 1 base and J 6 bases; nucleotides not matched to a gene: 4. This CDR3 has 14 residues. From germline, CDR1 is SGHVS and CDR2 FNYEAQ. The CDR3 reads CASSLVAGGNGYTF. CDR3 sequence (DNA): TGTGCCAGCAGCTTAGTGGCAGGGGGCAATGGCTACACCTTC.

The chain links TRBV4-3 to TRBJ2-7; D remains ambiguous. Trimming removed 1 base at V and 7 bases at J, with 14 bases between. Germline CDR1 reads LGHNA; CDR2 reads YSLEER. This CDR3 is built from 14 residues. CDR3 amino acids: CASSQGALTGEQYF. CDR3 coding DNA: TGCGCCAGCAGCCAAGGGGCCCTCACCGGGGAGCAGTACTTC.

This clone has only one observation. The chain has TRBV14 and TRBJ1-3, with D perhaps matching TRBD1 (5 bases). V lost 3 bases to trimming and J lost 3 bases, with 12 bases between them. Germline CDR1 and CDR2: SGHDN and FVKESK. CDR3 length equals 15 residues. The CDR3 region is CASSQWGVNGNTIYF. The CDR3 coding sequence is TGTGCCAGCAGCCAGTGGGGGGTTAATGGAAACACCATATATTTT.

V and J are TRBV6-1 and TRBJ1-2, with unresolved D. V was cut by 2 bases and J by 3 bases, with 10 bases left in between. The CDR3 extends over 14 amino acids. Germline CDR1 and CDR2: MNHNS and SASEGT. The chain's CDR3 is CASSETPNYYGYTF. In DNA form, the CDR3 reads TGTGCCAGCAGTGAAACCCCGAACTACTATGGCTACACCTTC.

The chain has TRBV5-1 and TRBJ2-3, with D possibly being TRBD2 (7 bases). With 5 bases removed from V and 4 bases from J, the gap between germline ends came to 14 bases. CDR1 and CDR2 (germline): SGHRS, YFSETQ. This CDR3 contains 14 residues. The CDR3 is CASSFTGGADTQYF. The CDR3 coding sequence is TGCGCCAGCAGTTTCACGGGGGGCGCAGATACGCAGTATTTT.

This chain links TRBV10-3 with TRBJ2-7; TRBD1 aligns across 7 bases. Germline V gene lookup returns CDR1 ENHRY and CDR2 SYGVKD. This CDR3 comprises 11 residues. The V segment lost 3 bases and the J segment 11 bases; nucleotides outside the gene matches: 4. In nucleotides, the CDR3 is TGTGCCATCAGTGACGACAGGGTAGAGTACTTC. Encoded protein: CAISDDRVEYF.

The gene calls are TRBV25-1 and TRBJ2-2; D uncertain. The ends were cut back, 5 bases at V and 7 bases at J, with 11 bases in the middle. Germline assignment: CDR1 MGHDK and CDR2 SYGVNS. There are 13 residues in the CDR3. In DNA, the CDR3 is TGTGCCAGCAGTATTCGAGCAGGCGGGGAGCTGTTTTTT. Protein: CASSIRAGGELFF.

The chain employs TRBV5-4 and TRBJ1-1, with D tentatively TRBD1 (6 bases). V was cut by 0 bases and J by 6 bases, with 12 bases left in between. Germline V gives CDR1 SGHNT, CDR2 YYREEE (reference sequence). The CDR3 covers 14 residues. As DNA, the CDR3 is TGTGCCAGCAGCTTGGCGACAGGACTGCCTGAAGCTTTCTTT. Its protein is CASSLATGLPEAFF.

The chain recombines TRBV7-8 with TRBJ1-5, with no clear D. CDR1 SGHVS and CDR2 FQNEAQ come from the germline V gene. This CDR3 region has 14 residues. The V end lost 5 bases, the J end lost 1 base, and 9 bases lay between the germline ends. Written as DNA, the CDR3 is TGTGCCAGCAGCCCCCGGGCGAGCAATCAGCCCCAGCATTTT. Its protein is CASSPRASNQPQHF.